Listed below are T cell receptor beta chains from one sample, sequenced in a study of blood T cell repertoires in COVID-19. The data were produced by immunoSEQ multiplex PCR, yet TCRdb's version contains in-frame clones alone and is incomplete. The sample lists 85,000 to 90,000 clones, 80% seen once, with about 17% in the top ten. Sequencing used peripheral blood. The receptors were gathered from a woman older than 75 with active or convalescent COVID-19. Each CDR3 is given with its conserved first and last residue. D genes are given only for firm matches. Expanded clones get a size class; other rows say once, few or many, or leave the size out.

cdr3_nt: TGTGCCAGCAGCGTCGAGGGTTGGGCGGGCGCAAGCAATCAGCCCCAGCATTTT; cdr3_aa: CASSVEGWAGASNQPQHF; d_call: NA; v_call: TRBV9; j_call: TRBJ1-5; clone_size: NA
cdr3_nt: TGTGCCAGCAGCCTTCTAGCGGGGGGGAGCACAGATACGCAGTATTTT; cdr3_aa: CASSLLAGGSTDTQYF; d_call: TRBD2; v_call: TRBV7-3; j_call: TRBJ2-3; clone_size: NA
cdr3_nt: TGTGCCAGCAGCTTATCACAGAACACTGAAGCTTTCTTT; cdr3_aa: CASSLSQNTEAFF; d_call: NA; v_call: TRBV7-2; j_call: TRBJ1-1; clone_size: NA
cdr3_nt: TGTGCCAGCAGCCCCACCCACCGGGGTAGCACAGATACGCAGTATTTT; cdr3_aa: CASSPTHRGSTDTQYF; d_call: NA; v_call: TRBV7-3; j_call: TRBJ2-3; clone_size: NA
cdr3_nt: TGTGCCAGCAGCTATGTACAGGGAGACGACACTGAAGCTTTCTTT; cdr3_aa: CASSYVQGDDTEAFF; d_call: NA; v_call: TRBV5-4; j_call: TRBJ1-1; clone_size: NA
cdr3_nt: TGTGCCAGCAGTTACTACGGTAACTATGGCTACACCTTC; cdr3_aa: CASSYYGNYGYTF; d_call: NA; v_call: TRBV6-2/TRBV6-3; j_call: TRBJ1-2; clone_size: NA
cdr3_nt: TGTGCCAGCAGCGTATTACTTGGGGAGGGCAATGAGCAGTTCTTC; cdr3_aa: CASSVLLGEGNEQFF; d_call: TRBD2; v_call: TRBV9; j_call: TRBJ2-1; clone_size: NA
cdr3_nt: TGTGCCAGCAGCTTAGAGTACGGGCAGGGGAGGGGTCAGCCCCAGCATTTT; cdr3_aa: CASSLEYGQGRGQPQHF; d_call: NA; v_call: TRBV7-9; j_call: TRBJ1-5; clone_size: few
cdr3_nt: TGCGCCAGCAGTAGCAGGGGAGAGAGTAATGAGCAGTTCTTC; cdr3_aa: CASSSRGESNEQFF; d_call: NA; v_call: TRBV5-1; j_call: TRBJ2-1; clone_size: NA
cdr3_nt: TGTGCCAGCAGCTCCTTTAGACTAGCGGGAAACAATGAGCAGTTCTTC; cdr3_aa: CASSSFRLAGNNEQFF; d_call: TRBD2; v_call: TRBV11-1; j_call: TRBJ2-1; clone_size: NA
cdr3_nt: TGTGCCAGCAGCGTTGCTAGCGCCTCCTACAATGAGCAGTTCTTC; cdr3_aa: CASSVASASYNEQFF; d_call: NA; v_call: TRBV9; j_call: TRBJ2-1; clone_size: NA
cdr3_nt: TGCGCCAGCAGCCAAGAAAGGACTAGCGGTTCCTACGAGCAGTACTTC; cdr3_aa: CASSQERTSGSYEQYF; d_call: TRBD2; v_call: TRBV4-3; j_call: TRBJ2-7; clone_size: NA
cdr3_nt: TGTGCCAGCAGTCCCCGGACAGGGGGTAATCAGCCCCAGCATTTT; cdr3_aa: CASSPRTGGNQPQHF; d_call: TRBD1; v_call: TRBV6-5; j_call: TRBJ1-5; clone_size: NA
cdr3_nt: TGTGCCAGCAGCTTAGGACAGGGAGGCGGCTACACCTTC; cdr3_aa: CASSLGQGGGYTF; d_call: TRBD1; v_call: TRBV7-9; j_call: TRBJ1-2; clone_size: NA
cdr3_nt: TGTGCCAGCAGTACGCAACAGGGATTGAGGGCTTTCTTT; cdr3_aa: CASSTQQGLRAFF; d_call: NA; v_call: TRBV28; j_call: TRBJ1-1; clone_size: NA